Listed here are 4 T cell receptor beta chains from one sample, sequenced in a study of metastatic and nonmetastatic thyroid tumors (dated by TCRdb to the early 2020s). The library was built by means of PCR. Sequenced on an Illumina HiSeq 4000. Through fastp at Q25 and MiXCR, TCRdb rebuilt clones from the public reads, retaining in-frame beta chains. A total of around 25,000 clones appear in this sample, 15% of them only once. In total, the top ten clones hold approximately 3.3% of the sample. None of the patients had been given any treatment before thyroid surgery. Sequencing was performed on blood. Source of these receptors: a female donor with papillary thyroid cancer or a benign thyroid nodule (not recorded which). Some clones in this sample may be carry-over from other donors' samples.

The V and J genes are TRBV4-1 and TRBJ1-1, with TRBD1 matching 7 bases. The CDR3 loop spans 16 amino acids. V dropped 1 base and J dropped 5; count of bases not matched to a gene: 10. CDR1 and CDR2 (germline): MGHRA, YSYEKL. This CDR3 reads CASSQVDRSPRTEAFF. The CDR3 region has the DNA TGCGCCAGCAGCCAAGTGGACAGGTCCCCGAGGACTGAAGCTTTCTTT.

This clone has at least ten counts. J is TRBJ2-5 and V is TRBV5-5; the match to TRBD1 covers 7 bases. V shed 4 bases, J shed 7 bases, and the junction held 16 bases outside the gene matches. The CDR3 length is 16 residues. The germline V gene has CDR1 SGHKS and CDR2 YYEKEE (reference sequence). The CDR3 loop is CASSPRGPGVFGTQYF. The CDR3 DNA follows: TGTGCCAGCAGCCCAAGGGGGCCAGGGGTATTTGGGACCCAGTACTTC. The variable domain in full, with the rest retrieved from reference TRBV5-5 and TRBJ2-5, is DAGVTQSPTHLIKTRGQQVTLRCSPISGHKSVSWYQQVLGQGPQFIFQYYEKEERGRGNFPDRFSARQFPNYSSELNVNALLLGDSALYLCASSPRGPGVFGTQYFGPGTRLLVL.

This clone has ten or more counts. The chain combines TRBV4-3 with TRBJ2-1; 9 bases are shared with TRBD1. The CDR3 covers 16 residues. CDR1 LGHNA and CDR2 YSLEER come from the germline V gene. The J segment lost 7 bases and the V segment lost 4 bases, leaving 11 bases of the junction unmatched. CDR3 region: CASSLLGTGMENEQFF. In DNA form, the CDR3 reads TGCGCCAGCAGCCTTCTAGGGACAGGGATGGAAAATGAGCAGTTCTTC.

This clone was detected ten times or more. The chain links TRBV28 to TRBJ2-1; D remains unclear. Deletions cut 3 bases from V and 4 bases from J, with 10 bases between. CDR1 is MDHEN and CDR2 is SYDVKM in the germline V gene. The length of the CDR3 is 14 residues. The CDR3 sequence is CASSFAGSYNEQFF. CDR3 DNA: TGTGCCAGCAGTTTCGCAGGTAGTTACAATGAGCAGTTCTTC.